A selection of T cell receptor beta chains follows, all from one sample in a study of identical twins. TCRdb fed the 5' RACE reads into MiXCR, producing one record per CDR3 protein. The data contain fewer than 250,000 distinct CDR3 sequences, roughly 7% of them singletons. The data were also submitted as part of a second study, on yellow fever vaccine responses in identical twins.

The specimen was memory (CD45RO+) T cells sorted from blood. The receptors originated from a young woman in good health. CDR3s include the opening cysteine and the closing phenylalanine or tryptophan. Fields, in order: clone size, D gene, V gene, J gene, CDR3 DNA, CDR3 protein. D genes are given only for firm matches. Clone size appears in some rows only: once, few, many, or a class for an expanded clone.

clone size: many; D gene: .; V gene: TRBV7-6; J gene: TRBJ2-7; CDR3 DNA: TGTGCCAGCAGCTTAGGGGAGTCCTCCTACGAGCAGTACTTC; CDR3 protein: CASSLGESSYEQYF
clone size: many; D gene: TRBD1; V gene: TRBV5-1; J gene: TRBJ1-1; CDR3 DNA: TGCGCCAGCAGCAGGACCCTTACAGGGGGCTCGTCGACTGAAGCTTTCTTT; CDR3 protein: CASSRTLTGGSSTEAFF
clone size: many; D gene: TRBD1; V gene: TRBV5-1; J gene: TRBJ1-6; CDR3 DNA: TGCGCCAGCAGCTTGTCGGGGGCCGGGACAGGGGTCCCCCTCCACTTT; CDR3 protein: CASSLSGAGTGVPLHF
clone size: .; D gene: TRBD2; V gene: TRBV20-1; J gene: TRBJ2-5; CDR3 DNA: TGCAGTGCGTTAGCGGGGGGGCTTCGGGAGACCCAGTACTTC; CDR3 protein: CSALAGGLRETQYF
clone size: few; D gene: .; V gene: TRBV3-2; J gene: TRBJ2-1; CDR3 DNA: TGTGCCTCCTGCCAAGCCCGTGAGTCTAGCTCCTACAATGAGCAGTTCTTC; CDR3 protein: CASCQARESSSYNEQFF
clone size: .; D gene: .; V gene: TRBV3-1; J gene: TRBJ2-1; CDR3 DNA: TGTGCCAGCAGCCCCCCTTGGGCAGGCGGCAATGAGCAGTTCTTC; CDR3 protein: CASSPPWAGGNEQFF
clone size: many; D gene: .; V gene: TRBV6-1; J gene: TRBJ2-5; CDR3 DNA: TGTGCCAGCAGTGGCTTCAGGGTCCAAGAGACCCAGTACTTC; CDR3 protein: CASSGFRVQETQYF
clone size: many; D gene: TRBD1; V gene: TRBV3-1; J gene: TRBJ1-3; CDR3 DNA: TGTGCCAGCAGCGCGCGGACAGGGGCCTCTGGAAACACCATATATTTT; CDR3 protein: CASSARTGASGNTIYF
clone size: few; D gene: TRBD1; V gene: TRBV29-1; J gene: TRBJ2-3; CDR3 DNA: TGCAGCGTTGTTCCCAGGGGGAAAACAGATACGCAGTATTTT; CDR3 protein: CSVVPRGKTDTQYF
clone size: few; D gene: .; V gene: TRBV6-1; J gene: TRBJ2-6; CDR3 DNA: TGTGCCAGCAGTGGCGGGAATGGGGCCAACGTCCTGACTTTC; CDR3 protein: CASSGGNGANVLTF
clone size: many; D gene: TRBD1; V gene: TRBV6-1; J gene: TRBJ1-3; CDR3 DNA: TGTGCCAGCAGACCCGACAGGGGAGGAAACACCATATATTTT; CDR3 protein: CASRPDRGGNTIYF
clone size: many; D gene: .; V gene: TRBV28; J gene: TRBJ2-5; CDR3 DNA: TGTGCCAGCAGTGCACCTGGACAGATACAAGAGACCCAGTACTTC; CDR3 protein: CASSAPGQIQETQYF
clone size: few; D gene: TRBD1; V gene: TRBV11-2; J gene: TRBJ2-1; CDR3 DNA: TGTGCCAGCAGCTGGGGGACAGGGGACGATGAGCAGTTCTTC; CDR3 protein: CASSWGTGDDEQFF
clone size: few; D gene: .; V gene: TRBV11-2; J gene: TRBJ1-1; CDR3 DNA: TGTGCCAGCAGCTCCTACCCTGGGGGGCAGGGCACTGAAGCTTTCTTT; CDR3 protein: CASSSYPGGQGTEAFF
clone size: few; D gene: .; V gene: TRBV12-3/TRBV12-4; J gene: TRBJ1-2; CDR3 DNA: TGTGCCAGCAGTAACAGGGCGGATGGCTACACCTTC; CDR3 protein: CASSNRADGYTF
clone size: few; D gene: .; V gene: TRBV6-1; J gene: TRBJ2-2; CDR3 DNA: TGTGCCAGCCTAGGCAGGGTTGCCACCGGGGAGCTGTTTTTT; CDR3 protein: CASLGRVATGELFF
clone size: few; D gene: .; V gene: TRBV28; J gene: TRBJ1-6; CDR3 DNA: TGTGCCAGCAGTTTATGGCCCCAGGTCCCTAATTCACCCCTCCACTTT; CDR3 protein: CASSLWPQVPNSPLHF
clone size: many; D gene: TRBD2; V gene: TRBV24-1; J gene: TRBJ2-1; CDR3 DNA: TGTGCCACCAGTGAGACACCGGGACTAGCGTACTACAATGAGCAGTTCTTC; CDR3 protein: CATSETPGLAYYNEQFF
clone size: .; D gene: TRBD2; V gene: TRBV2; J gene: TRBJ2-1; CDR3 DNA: TGTGCCAGCAGGGGCCGAGCGGGAGGGACCTACAATGAGCAGTTCTTC; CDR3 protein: CASRGRAGGTYNEQFF
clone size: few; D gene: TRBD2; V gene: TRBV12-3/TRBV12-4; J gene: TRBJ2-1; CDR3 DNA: TGTGCCAGCAGTTTAGGCCTAGCGGGCGCATTCAATGAGCAGTTCTTC; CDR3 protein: CASSLGLAGAFNEQFF
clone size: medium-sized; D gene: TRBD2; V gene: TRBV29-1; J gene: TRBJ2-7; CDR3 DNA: TGCAGCGCACGTAGCGGGAGCTCCGAGCAGTACTTC; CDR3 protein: CSARSGSSEQYF
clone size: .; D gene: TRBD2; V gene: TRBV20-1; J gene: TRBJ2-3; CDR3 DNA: TGCAGTGCTAGAAAGCTAGCGGGAGGGCGGGATACGCAGTATTTT; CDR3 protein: CSARKLAGGRDTQYF
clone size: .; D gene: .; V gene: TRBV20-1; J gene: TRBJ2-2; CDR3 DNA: TGCAGTGCTAGTAACCCGGGACTCCACACCGGGGAGCTGTTTTTT; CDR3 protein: CSASNPGLHTGELFF
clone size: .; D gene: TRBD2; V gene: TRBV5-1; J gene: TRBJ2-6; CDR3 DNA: TGCGCCAGCAGCCCCGGGACGAGCGGGAGGACCTACTCTGGGGCCAACGTCCTGACTTTC; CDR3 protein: CASSPGTSGRTYSGANVLTF
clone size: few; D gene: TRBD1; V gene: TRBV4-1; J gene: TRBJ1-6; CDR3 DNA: TGCGCCAGCAGCCGACCGGACAGGGTTGATTCACCCCTCCACTTT; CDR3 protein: CASSRPDRVDSPLHF
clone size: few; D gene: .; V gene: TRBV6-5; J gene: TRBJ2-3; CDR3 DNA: TGTGCCAGCAGTTTATCGAGGGGGAGCACAGATACGCAGTATTTT; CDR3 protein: CASSLSRGSTDTQYF
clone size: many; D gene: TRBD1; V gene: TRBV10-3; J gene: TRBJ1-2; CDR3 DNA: TGTGCCATCAGTGGGCCTGGACGACAGGGAGAGTACACCTTC; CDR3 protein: CAISGPGRQGEYTF
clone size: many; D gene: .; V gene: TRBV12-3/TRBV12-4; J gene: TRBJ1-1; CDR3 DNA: TGTGCCAGCAGTATCGGACAGACGAACACTGAAGCTTTCTTT; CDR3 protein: CASSIGQTNTEAFF
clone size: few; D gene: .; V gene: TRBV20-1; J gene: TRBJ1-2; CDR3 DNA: TGCAGTGCCCGGGGGAACGGGGACGGGGCCTATGGCTACACCTTC; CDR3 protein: CSARGNGDGAYGYTF
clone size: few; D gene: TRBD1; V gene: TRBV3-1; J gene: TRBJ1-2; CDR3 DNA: TGTGCCAGCAGCCAGAGGGGACAGGGAGCCTATGGCTACACCTTC; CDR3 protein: CASSQRGQGAYGYTF
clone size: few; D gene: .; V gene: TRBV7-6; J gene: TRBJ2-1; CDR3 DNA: TGTGCCAGCAGCTTAGGGGGGAAGGGGGCCTACAATGAGCAGTTCTTC; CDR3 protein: CASSLGGKGAYNEQFF
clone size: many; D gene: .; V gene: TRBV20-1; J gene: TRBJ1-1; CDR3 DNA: TGCAGTGCAGAGGAGGGGTCGAACACTGAAGCTTTCTTT; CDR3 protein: CSAEEGSNTEAFF
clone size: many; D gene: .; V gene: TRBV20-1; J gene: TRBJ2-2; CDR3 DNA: TGCAGTGCAACCCCGGGGGTCAACACCGGGGAGCTGTTTTTT; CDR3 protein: CSATPGVNTGELFF
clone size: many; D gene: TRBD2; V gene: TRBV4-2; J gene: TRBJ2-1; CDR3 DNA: TGTGCCAGCAGCCAAGATCTAGCGGGAGGGACCTCCTACAATGAGCAGTTCTTC; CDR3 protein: CASSQDLAGGTSYNEQFF
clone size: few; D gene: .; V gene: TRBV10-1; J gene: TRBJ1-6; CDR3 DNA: TGCGCCAGCAGTTTTTCCAAGGGGAATTCACCCCTCCACTTT; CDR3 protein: CASSFSKGNSPLHF
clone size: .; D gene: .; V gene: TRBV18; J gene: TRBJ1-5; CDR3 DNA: TGTGCCAGCACCCAAAACAGAGATCAGCCCCAGCATTTT; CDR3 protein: CASTQNRDQPQHF
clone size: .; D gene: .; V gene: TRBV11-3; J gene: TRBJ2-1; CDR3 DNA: TGTGCCAGCAGCCTTCCGGGTTCTTACAATGAGCAGTTCTTC; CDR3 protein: CASSLPGSYNEQFF
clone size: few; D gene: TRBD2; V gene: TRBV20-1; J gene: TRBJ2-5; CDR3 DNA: TGCAGTGCTAGACCTCGGGGACTAGCGGGAGGGCAAGAGACCCAGTACTTC; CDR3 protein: CSARPRGLAGGQETQYF
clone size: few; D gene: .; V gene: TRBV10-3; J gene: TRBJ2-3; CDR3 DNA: TGTGCCATCAGTGAGGGGGTGGGCACAGATACGCAGTATTTT; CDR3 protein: CAISEGVGTDTQYF
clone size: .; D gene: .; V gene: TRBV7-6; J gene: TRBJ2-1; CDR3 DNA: TGTGCCAGCAGCTTACGCGCGCGGGACACATCCTACAATGAGCAGTTCTTC; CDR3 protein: CASSLRARDTSYNEQFF
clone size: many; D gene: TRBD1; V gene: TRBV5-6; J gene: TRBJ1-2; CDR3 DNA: TGTGCCAGCAGCGACGTAGTTTATGGGACAGGGGATGGCTACACCTTC; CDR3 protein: CASSDVVYGTGDGYTF
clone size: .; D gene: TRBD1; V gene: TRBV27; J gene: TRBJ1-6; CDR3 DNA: TGTGCCAGCAGTTCCTATACAGGGGATAATTCACCCCTCCACTTT; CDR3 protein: CASSSYTGDNSPLHF
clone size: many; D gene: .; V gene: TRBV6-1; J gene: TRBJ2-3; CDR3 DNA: TGTGCCAGCAGTGAACTAGTGGCAGATACGCAGTATTTT; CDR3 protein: CASSELVADTQYF
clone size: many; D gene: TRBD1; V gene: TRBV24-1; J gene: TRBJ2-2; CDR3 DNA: TGTGCCACCAGTGAAAAGGACAGGGACACCGGGGAGCTGTTTTTT; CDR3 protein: CATSEKDRDTGELFF
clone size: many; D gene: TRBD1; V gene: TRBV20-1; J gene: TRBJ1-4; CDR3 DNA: TGCAGTGCTAGACGAACAGGGGTTCCTAATGAAAAACTGTTTTTT; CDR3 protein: CSARRTGVPNEKLFF